This TCR beta chain was retrieved from a study of shared clonotypes between healthy human individuals. Some clones are missing from TCRdb's copy, which holds only in-frame ones; the method was immunoSEQ multiplex PCR. The table has some 2,500,000 clones, over 85% seen once. General observations from the study: Generation probabilities were higher for clonotypes shared across all four sorted-subset donors than for unshared ones.

The CDR3 is made up of 14 amino acids. V dropped 4 bases and J dropped 0 bases, with 9 bases sitting between them. Germline V gene data show CDR1 as KGHSH and CDR2 as LQKENI. This clone showed up just a few times. Its antigen is not known. Other nucleotide sequences from this sample produce the same CDR3. V is TRBV18 and J is TRBJ1-1, with D unresolved. Material: naive CD4+ T cells from PBMCs. Subset: CD45RA+ positively selected. The origin of this receptor is a man aged 18 to 30 in good health. Some clones in this sample may be carry-over from other donors' samples. The chain's CDR3 is CASSLGGLNTEAFF. The CDR3 nucleotides read TGTGCCAGCTCACTCGGCGGGTTGAACACTGAAGCTTTCTTT.